The 2 T cell receptor beta chains below come from one sample, sequenced in a study of control samples from healthy donors and cancer patients. Measured with immunoSEQ multiplex PCR; TCRdb has only the in-frame clones, and not every one. The sample has about 190,000 clones; approximately 92% are singletons. The material sequenced was blood. The origin of the receptors is a man between 18 and 29 years old in good health.

V and J are TRBV29-1 and TRBJ1-4; D ambiguous. The CDR3 covers 15 residues. CDR1 and CDR2 from the germline V gene are SQVTM and ANQGSEA. Trimming left V 7 bases short and J 1 base short, with 16 bases between. CDR3 DNA sequence: TGCAGCGCTTCCATCCCAGGAGGAACTAATGAAAAACTGTTTTTT. Its protein product is CSASIPGGTNEKLFF.

A single count supports this clone. This sequence joins TRBV7-6 and TRBJ2-7; D may be TRBD1 or TRBD2 (6 bases each). The V and J ends lost 4 bases and 7 bases respectively, with 26 bases between them. There are 17 residues in the CDR3. CDR1 SGHVS and CDR2 FNYEAQ come from the germline V gene. The CDR3 DNA reads as TGTGCCAGCAGCTCTCTCCCGGTCATCCGGGGGCTGGAGGAGCAGTACTTC. It yields the protein CASSSLPVIRGLEEQYF. Full variable domain (outside the CDR3, taken from reference TRBV7-6 and TRBJ2-7): GAGVSQSPRYKVTKRGQDVALRCDPISGHVSLYWYRQALGQGPEFLTYFNYEAQQDKSGLPNDRFSAERPEGSISTLTIQRTEQRDSAMYRCASSSLPVIRGLEEQYFGPGTRLTVT.